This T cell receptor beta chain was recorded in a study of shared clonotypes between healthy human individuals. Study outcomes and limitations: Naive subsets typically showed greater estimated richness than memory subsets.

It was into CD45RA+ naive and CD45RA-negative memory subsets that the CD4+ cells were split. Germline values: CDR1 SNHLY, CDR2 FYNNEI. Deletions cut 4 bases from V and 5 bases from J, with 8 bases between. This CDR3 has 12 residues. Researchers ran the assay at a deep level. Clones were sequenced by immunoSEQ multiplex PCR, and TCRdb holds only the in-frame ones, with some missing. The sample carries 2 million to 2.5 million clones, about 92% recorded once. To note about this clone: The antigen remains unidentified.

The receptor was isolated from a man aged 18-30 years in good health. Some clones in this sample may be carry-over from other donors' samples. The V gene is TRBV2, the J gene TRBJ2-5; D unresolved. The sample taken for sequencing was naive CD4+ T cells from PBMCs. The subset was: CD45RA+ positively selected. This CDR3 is CASSVARETQYF. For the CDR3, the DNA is TGTGCCAGCAGTGTCGCAAGGGAGACCCAGTACTTC.